These 25 T cell receptor beta chains came from one sample sequenced in a study of blood T cell repertoires in COVID-19. This table comes from immunoSEQ multiplex PCR, and its TCRdb copy is limited to in-frame clones, with some not included. The profile shows almost 400,000 clones, approximately 87% of them singletons. Sequenced: PBMCs or T cells enriched from blood (not recorded which). The origin of the receptors is a woman in her 30s with acute COVID-19.

The J gene is TRBJ2-7, the V gene TRBV18; perhaps TRBD1 as D (6 bases). V lost 2 bases and J lost 4, with 9 bases in between. This CDR3 is built from 13 residues. The germline V gene has CDR1 KGHSH and CDR2 LQKENI. CDR3 sequence (DNA): TGTGCCAGCTCACCAAGGACAGATTACGAGCAGTACTTC. Translating gives CASSPRTDYEQYF.

This clone has just a few counts. This chain uses TRBV5-1 with TRBJ1-5; 7 nucleotides align to TRBD1. J lost 4 bases, V lost 2 bases, and 6 bases had no gene match. The CDR3 runs to 15 residues. Per germline, CDR1 SGHRS and CDR2 YFSETQ. The CDR3 is CASSLGGQTNQPQHF. CDR3 DNA: TGCGCCAGCAGCTTAGGGGGACAGACTAATCAGCCCCAGCATTTT.

This chain joins TRBV11-2 and TRBJ1-2; maybe TRBD1 (5 bases). The germline CDR1 and CDR2 sequences are SGHAT and FQNNGV. The CDR3 is made up of 16 amino acids. V lost 2 bases and J lost 3, with 16 bases in between. The CDR3 region is CASSLSLSGSHYGYTF. DNA for the CDR3: TGTGCCAGCAGCTTAAGTCTTTCAGGGTCCCACTATGGCTACACCTTC.

This clone was seen a handful of times. The chain joins TRBV9 to TRBJ2-3; TRBD2 aligns across 7 bases. V shed 4 bases and J 5 bases; nucleotides not matched to a gene: 16. Germline V gene data show CDR1 as SGDLS and CDR2 as YYNGEE. The CDR3 loop spans 17 amino acids. The CDR3 sequence: CASSSLSGRGSGDTQYF. As DNA, the CDR3 is TGTGCCAGCAGCTCCTTATCGGGGCGGGGGTCTGGAGATACGCAGTATTTT.

The V call is TRBV3-1 (or the pseudogene TRBV3-2), the J call TRBJ2-7, with TRBD1 matching over 7 bases. From germline, CDR1 is LGHDT and CDR2 YNNKEL (reference sequence). V trimming: 4 bases; J trimming: 0 bases; junction bases outside the gene matches: 3. This CDR3 region has 14 residues. The CDR3 region has the DNA TGTGCCAGCAGCCTCGACAGGGTCTCCTACGAGCAGTACTTC. It encodes CASSLDRVSYEQYF.

The gene calls are TRBV7-2 and TRBJ1-2; D is perhaps TRBD1 (6 bases). The V and J ends lost 5 bases and 8 bases respectively, with 9 bases between them. The CDR3 sequence is 11 residues long. Germline V gives CDR1 SGHTA, CDR2 FQGNSA. CDR3 region: CASSRTGGYTF. CDR3 coding DNA: TGTGCCAGCAGCCGCACAGGGGGCTACACCTTC.

The rearrangement joins TRBV20-1 to TRBJ2-2, with a possible D match to TRBD1 (5 bases). Germline V gene data show CDR1 as DFQATT and CDR2 as SNEGSKA (reference sequence). V lost 3 bases and J 0 bases, leaving 8 bases between the germline ends. The CDR3 is 14 amino acids. The CDR3 DNA sequence: TGCAGTGCTAGTCCAGGGACGAACACCGGGGAGCTGTTTTTT. Its translation: CSASPGTNTGELFF.

The rearrangement uses TRBV24-1 and TRBJ2-7; the match to TRBD1 covers 7 bases. Losses at the gene ends were 2 bases for V and 10 bases for J; bases not matched to a gene: 7. The CDR3 totals 13 residues. Germline V gene lookup returns CDR1 KGHDR and CDR2 SFDVKD. The CDR3 sequence: CATSDYRGQFQYF. In DNA, the CDR3 is TGTGCCACCAGTGATTATCGGGGACAGTTCCAGTACTTC.

The sample holds one count of this clone. The V call is TRBV18, the J call TRBJ1-2, with D possibly being TRBD1 (5 bases). The CDR3 has 13 residues. Germline-derived CDR1 and CDR2 are KGHSH and LQKENI. The V end was cut by 3 bases, the J end by 6 bases, with 11 bases between. The DNA of the CDR3 is TGTGCCAGCTCACCCCGGACGGGGGATGGCTACACCTTC. This codes for CASSPRTGDGYTF.

The chain couples TRBV7-9 to TRBJ2-2; 8 nucleotides align to TRBD1. CDR3 length equals 17 residues. Germline lookup yields CDR1 SEHNR and CDR2 FQNEAQ (reference sequence). The ends lost 2 bases at V and 1 base at J; junction bases unmatched: 6. DNA for the CDR3: TGTGCCAGCAGCTTAACCTCAGGGGGCCGGAACACCGGGGAGCTGTTTTTT. Its protein is CASSLTSGGRNTGELFF.

The sample holds a few counts of this clone. The rearrangement links TRBV10-3 to TRBJ2-7; maybe TRBD2 (5 bases). Germline loops: CDR1 ENHRY, CDR2 SYGVKD. The V gene lost 3 bases and the J gene lost 7 bases, with 16 bases spanning the gap. The CDR3 covers 14 residues. CDR3: CAISESGSYREQYF. As DNA, the CDR3 is TGTGCCATCAGTGAAAGCGGATCCTATCGGGAGCAGTACTTC.

The rearrangement joins TRBV5-8 to TRBJ2-7; TRBD1 matches at 11 bases. V lost 5 bases to trimming and J lost 5 bases; unmatched junction nucleotides: 0. Looked up from germline, CDR1 is SGHTS and CDR2 is YDEGEE. The CDR3 is 12 residues long. The CDR3 loop is CASRGQGDEQYF. The CDR3 DNA reads TGTGCCAGCAGGGGACAGGGGGACGAGCAGTACTTC.

This sequence joins TRBV9 and TRBJ1-2; 8 bases are a match to TRBD1. CDR3 size: 14 residues. Germline V gene lookup returns CDR1 SGDLS and CDR2 YYNGEE. With V trimmed by 4 bases and J by 5 bases, 7 bases remained unmatched. CDR3 region: CASSFRGLEYGYTF. DNA of the CDR3: TGTGCCAGCAGCTTCAGGGGGCTAGAGTATGGCTACACCTTC.

The chain links TRBV28 to TRBJ2-3; weak D call: TRBD1 (6 bases). The CDR3 covers 15 residues. Germline CDR1 MDHEN, CDR2 SYDVKM. With 6 bases removed from V and 0 bases from J, the gap between germline ends came to 13 bases. The CDR3 coding sequence is TGTGCCAGCAGCCCTATAGGGGGTAGCACAGATACGCAGTATTTT. Protein product: CASSPIGGSTDTQYF.

The sample holds a few counts of this clone. V and J are TRBV9 and TRBJ2-1; 8 bases are a match to TRBD2. The CDR3 length is 15 residues. V was clipped by 3 bases and J by 4 bases; unmatched bases: 6. Germline CDR1 is SGDLS and CDR2 is YYNGEE. The CDR3 loop is CASSASSGVYNEQFF. The CDR3 bases are TGTGCCAGCAGCGCGAGTAGCGGGGTTTACAATGAGCAGTTCTTC.

V gene TRBV4-3 combines with J gene TRBJ2-7, with 10 positions matching TRBD2. V shed 0 bases, J shed 2 bases, and the junction held 10 bases outside the gene matches. This CDR3 has 18 amino acids. CDR1 and CDR2 from the germline V gene are LGHNA and YSLEER. CDR3 DNA: TGCGCCAGCAGCCAAGAGGTAATCCTAGCGGGGGCCCCCTACGAGCAGTACTTC. Translated, it gives CASSQEVILAGAPYEQYF.

The chain links TRBV3-1 (or the pseudogene TRBV3-2) to TRBJ1-6, with a weak D call TRBD1 (5 bases). The V gene's germline CDR1 is LGHDT and CDR2 YNNKEL (reference sequence). Deletions cut 0 bases from V and 12 bases from J, with 15 bases between. This CDR3 contains 15 residues. For the CDR3, the DNA is TGTGCCAGCAGCCAAGATTGGTCAGGGCCGATACCCCTCCACTTT. The encoded protein is CASSQDWSGPIPLHF.

V and J are TRBV18 and TRBJ2-2, with D hard to call. V lost 4 bases and J lost 2, with 8 bases in between. The CDR3 spans 14 residues. Germline CDR1 reads KGHSH; CDR2 reads LQKENI. CDR3 sequence reads: CASSLPPNTGELFF. In DNA form, the CDR3 reads TGTGCCAGCTCACTACCCCCTAACACCGGGGAGCTGTTTTTT.

The chain couples TRBV7-2 to TRBJ1-2; D perhaps matches TRBD1 (5 bases). V lost 5 bases and J lost 7, with 26 bases in between. The CDR3 length is 17 residues. The germline gives CDR1 SGHTA, CDR2 FQGNSA. This CDR3 reads CASSPGGGPIRDGGYTF. The CDR3 DNA follows: TGTGCCAGCAGCCCTGGGGGGGGACCTATTAGAGATGGTGGCTACACCTTC.

The J gene is TRBJ1-1, the V gene TRBV19; TRBD1 might be the D (5 bases). Germline V CDR1 and CDR2: LNHDA, SQIVND (reference sequence). The CDR3 has 12 amino acids. Trimming took 8 bases from V and 5 from J, leaving 12 bases between them. As DNA, the CDR3 is TGTGCCAGTCGGACCGGGGGTACTGAAGCTTTCTTT. Translation: CASRTGGTEAFF.

J is TRBJ1-2 and V is TRBV18; 7 bases are shared with TRBD1. Unmatched junction bases numbered 2, after V lost 4 bases and J lost 3 bases. The length of the CDR3 is 13 residues. CDR1 is KGHSH, CDR2 LQKENI, per germline. CDR3: CASSQTGDYGYTF. CDR3 nucleotides: TGTGCCAGCTCACAAACAGGGGACTATGGCTACACCTTC.

V and J are TRBV9 and TRBJ1-1; 9 nucleotides align to TRBD1. Per germline, CDR1 SGDLS and CDR2 YYNGEE. V shed 1 base and J 4 bases; nucleotides not matched to a gene: 8. CDR3 length equals 16 residues. The CDR3 region is CASSVYDRGTGTEAFF. The CDR3 bases are TGTGCCAGCAGCGTATACGACAGGGGGACGGGCACTGAAGCTTTCTTT.

This clone was detected only once. The chain carries TRBV5-4 and TRBJ1-2, with 10 nucleotides matching TRBD1. Unmatched junction bases numbered 7, after V lost 4 bases and J lost 4 bases. Germline values: CDR1 SGHNT, CDR2 YYREEE (reference sequence). The CDR3 sequence is 15 residues long. The CDR3 here is CASSKGQGISYGYTF. The CDR3 nucleotides are TGTGCCAGCAGCAAGGGACAGGGGATCTCCTATGGCTACACCTTC.

The V call is TRBV11-2, the J call TRBJ1-3, with D perhaps matching TRBD1 (6 bases). There are 15 residues in the CDR3. Trimming removed 2 bases at V and 3 bases at J, with 11 bases between. The germline V gene has CDR1 SGHAT and CDR2 FQNNGV. CDR3 residues: CASSLRGAVGNTIYF. The CDR3 DNA reads TGTGCCAGCAGCTTACGGGGGGCGGTTGGAAACACCATATATTTT.

This clone was seen only a few times. This chain connects TRBV21-1 to TRBJ2-1; whether TRBD2, the table's D call, matches the DNA was not checked. TRBV21-1 is designated a pseudogene. The CDR3 extends over 16 amino acids. Here the CDR3 reads CASSKSSAGTYNEQFF. The CDR3 nucleotides read TGTGCCAGCAGCAAAAGTTCTGCGGGTACCTACAATGAGCAGTTCTTC.